These 26 T cell receptor beta chains came from one sample sequenced in a study of T cell clonotyping in hematopoietic cell transplantation. TCRdb keeps only in-frame clones here, not all; method: immunoSEQ multiplex PCR. This table has several thousand clones, roughly 87% appearing once. The time point: recipient sample about 28 days before transplant, after cytoreduction. This sample comprised peripheral blood mononuclear cells, obtained before stem cell transplant. These receptor sequences come from a woman between 55 and 75 years old with acute myeloid leukemia. Some clones in this sample may be carry-over from other donors' samples.

The rearrangement links TRBV7-9 to TRBJ2-7; D is undetermined. The CDR3 covers 12 residues. The V end was cut by 4 bases, the J end by 0 bases, with 4 bases between. CDR1 SEHNR and CDR2 FQNEAQ come from the germline V gene (reference sequence). CDR3 DNA sequence: TGTGCCAGCAGCTCATCCTCCTACGAGCAGTACTTC. Translation gives CASSSSSYEQYF.

The chain recombines TRBV5-1 with TRBJ2-7; D unresolved. Trimming cost V 0 bases and J 0 bases, with 10 bases left between them. Germline V CDR1 and CDR2: SGHRS, YFSETQ. The CDR3 totals 15 residues. The CDR3, as DNA: TGCGCCAGCAGCTTGGTGGCAGCCTCCTCCTACGAGCAGTACTTC. This encodes CASSLVAASSYEQYF.

The chain combines TRBV5-1 with TRBJ1-1, with 7 bases lining up with TRBD1. The germline CDR1 and CDR2 sequences are SGHRS and YFSETQ. CDR3 length: 14 amino acids. The junction had 9 bases not matched to a gene; V was cut back by 5 bases and J by 5 bases. The CDR3 coding sequence is TGCGCCAGCAGTCCGCAGGGGGGGAGGACTGAAGCTTTCTTT. Translation: CASSPQGGRTEAFF.

Turning to this clone: Other DNA sequences in the same sample also yield this CDR3. The V call is TRBV6-1, the J call TRBJ2-7; D remains unclear. Germline loops: CDR1 MNHNS, CDR2 SASEGT. The CDR3 has 17 amino acids. Between the trimmed V and J ends, which lost 2 bases and 0 bases, there was a span of 17 bases. Here the CDR3 reads CASSELLGADISYEQYF. Written as DNA, the CDR3 is TGTGCCAGCAGTGAACTTCTGGGTGCGGATATCTCCTACGAGCAGTACTTC.

This chain connects TRBV11-2 to TRBJ2-3; no clear D. The V end was cut by 5 bases, the J end by 9 bases, with 12 bases between. The germline CDR1 and CDR2 sequences are SGHAT and FQNNGV. The CDR3 is 12 amino acids. CDR3 loop: CASSPPFQTQYF. In nucleotides, the CDR3 is TGTGCCAGCAGCCCCCCGTTCCAAACGCAGTATTTT.

This CDR3 reads CASSIFSAPLEQFF. The CDR3 nucleotides read TGTGCCAGTAGTATTTTCTCAGCTCCCCTTGAGCAGTTCTTC. V gene TRBV19 combines with J gene TRBJ2-1; D is unclear. The CDR3 spans 14 residues. CDR1 and CDR2 from the germline V gene are LNHDA and SQIVND (reference sequence). V was shortened by 3 bases and J by 9 bases, with 15 bases between the two germline ends.

This clone is termed medium-sized. CDR3 DNA sequence: TGTGCCAGCTCTCTAAATCCCAGGGGGCAAAGAAACACCATATATTTT. This sequence encodes CASSLNPRGQRNTIYF. This chain joins TRBV18 and TRBJ1-3; 8 bases align to TRBD1. V lost 6 bases and J lost 5; bases outside the gene matches: 12. The germline CDR1 and CDR2 sequences are KGHSH and LQKENI. This CDR3 is 16 amino acids long.

This clone has just one count. V is TRBV5-8 and J is TRBJ1-1; no firm D call. CDR3 length: 15 amino acids. V dropped 0 bases and J dropped 1 base, with 10 bases sitting between them. CDR1 and CDR2 from the germline V gene are SGHTS and YDEGEE. The CDR3 sequence is CASSLVPSTNTEAFF. DNA for the CDR3: TGTGCCAGCAGCTTGGTTCCCAGTACGAACACTGAAGCTTTCTTT. The whole variable domain, filled in from reference TRBV5-8 and TRBJ1-1, reads EAGVTQSPTHLIKTRGQQATLRCSPISGHTSVYWYQQALGLGLQFLLWYDEGEERNRGNFPPRFSGRQFPNYSSELNVNALELEDSALYLCASSLVPSTNTEAFFGQGTRLTVV.

The rearrangement joins TRBV6-5 to TRBJ2-1, with a weak D call TRBD2 (5 bases). Germline V gene sequence: CDR1 MNHEY, CDR2 SVGAGI. The CDR3 sequence is 13 residues long. Trimming removed 4 bases at V and 7 bases at J, with 11 bases between. The CDR3 DNA reads TGTGCCAGCAGTTTCTCCGGGGAGAATGAGCAGTTCTTC. Translating it yields CASSFSGENEQFF.

The CDR3 DNA is TGTGCCAGCATACAGGCGTCCAATGAAAAACTGTTTTTT. This translates into CASIQASNEKLFF. The genes are TRBV2 and TRBJ1-4, with a weak D call TRBD1 (5 bases). Trimming shortened V by 7 bases and J by 5 bases, and 11 bases separated the two germline ends. The V gene's germline CDR1 is SNHLY and CDR2 FYNNEI. The CDR3 extends over 13 amino acids.

The gene calls are TRBV5-1 and TRBJ2-2; 8 positions agree with TRBD1. V lost 0 bases to trimming and J lost 5 bases; unmatched junction nucleotides: 3. The CDR3 has 15 residues. Germline V gene data show CDR1 as SGHRS and CDR2 as YFSETQ. The DNA of the CDR3 is TGCGCCAGCAGCTTGGCCAGGGGGCGGACCGGGGAGCTGTTTTTT. This codes for CASSLARGRTGELFF.

The chain combines TRBV29-1 with TRBJ2-3; D might be TRBD1 or TRBD2, each matching 5 bases. V lost 4 bases and J lost 2, with 19 bases in between. The CDR3 totals 16 residues. Germline V gene data show CDR1 as SQVTM and CDR2 as ANQGSEA. CDR3 sequence: CSVGAARGLHTDTQYF. CDR3 nucleotides: TGCAGCGTTGGAGCCGCCCGGGGCCTCCACACAGATACGCAGTATTTT.

CDR3 in amino acids: CASSSMDGSTDTQYF. The DNA of the CDR3 is TGTGCCAGCAGCTCAATGGACGGATCCACAGATACGCAGTATTTT. The chain links TRBV5-4 to TRBJ2-3; D gene uncertain. Trimming left V 3 bases short and J 2 bases short, with 13 bases between. The germline CDR1 and CDR2 sequences are SGHNT and YYREEE (reference sequence). The CDR3 extends over 15 amino acids.

V gene TRBV27 combines with J gene TRBJ2-7, with D perhaps TRBD1 or TRBD2 (5 bases each). Germline V lookup: CDR1 MNHEY, CDR2 SMNVEV (reference sequence). The CDR3 consists of 14 residues. V was shortened by 0 bases and J by 2 bases, with 8 bases between the two germline ends. DNA of the CDR3: TGTGCCAGCAGTTTATCGGGGACCCCCTACGAGCAGTACTTC. Amino acid sequence: CASSLSGTPYEQYF.

This chain uses TRBV30 with TRBJ2-1; D gene ambiguous. Deletions cut 2 bases from V and 2 bases from J, with 10 bases between. This CDR3 has 14 residues. Germline CDR1 is GTSNPN and CDR2 is SVGIG (reference sequence). CDR3 in amino acids: CAWSSLGTYNEQFF. The CDR3 DNA reads as TGTGCCTGGAGTTCCCTGGGGACCTACAATGAGCAGTTCTTC.

The chain combines TRBV7-8 with TRBJ1-5, with 8 bases lining up with TRBD1. Germline lookup yields CDR1 SGHVS and CDR2 FQNEAQ. The junction had 3 bases not matched to a gene; V was cut back by 1 base and J by 1 base. The CDR3 is 16 amino acids. The DNA of the CDR3 is TGTGCCAGCAGCTTAGGGACAGGGCTAAGCAATCAGCCCCAGCATTTT. It yields the protein CASSLGTGLSNQPQHF.

V is TRBV11-3 and J is TRBJ1-1; maybe TRBD1 (5 bases). V shed 5 bases and J shed 5 bases, with 15 bases lying between them. This CDR3 has 14 amino acids. The V gene's germline CDR1 is SGHNT and CDR2 YENEEA. CDR3 region: CASSPVGGFTEAFF. In DNA, the CDR3 is TGTGCCAGCAGCCCTGTCGGGGGTTTTACTGAAGCTTTCTTT.

This chain joins TRBV19 and TRBJ2-5; D not resolved. The CDR3 sequence is 14 residues long. The V gene lost 5 bases and the J gene lost 5 bases, with 15 bases spanning the gap. CDR1 LNHDA and CDR2 SQIVND come from the germline V gene (reference sequence). CDR3 in DNA: TGTGCCAGTAGTCCTGAGTCAGGTCTGGAGACCCAGTACTTC. This codes for CASSPESGLETQYF.

The chain recombines TRBV27 with TRBJ2-7; D is perhaps TRBD1 (5 bases). The CDR3 is 13 amino acids. Germline assignment: CDR1 MNHEY and CDR2 SMNVEV (reference sequence). The V gene lost 2 bases and the J gene lost 3 bases, with 8 bases spanning the gap. The CDR3 loop is CASSLGRDYEQYF. CDR3 in DNA: TGTGCCAGCAGTTTAGGCAGGGACTACGAGCAGTACTTC.

The V call is TRBV7-2, the J call TRBJ2-5; D unresolved. Germline-derived CDR1 and CDR2 are SGHTA and FQGNSA. The CDR3 contains 14 residues. V lost 0 bases to trimming and J lost 2 bases, with 7 bases between them. CDR3: CASSLAQAQETQYF. In nucleotides, the CDR3 is TGTGCCAGCAGCTTAGCCCAGGCTCAAGAGACCCAGTACTTC.

The chain combines TRBV28 with TRBJ2-3, with D maybe TRBD2 (5 bases). CDR1 is MDHEN, CDR2 SYDVKM, per germline. Trimming cost V 3 bases and J 8 bases, with 15 bases left between them. The CDR3 is 14 residues long. The CDR3 DNA sequence: TGTGCCAGCAGTTTTCTAGCCACACACGGTACGCAGTATTTT. Encoded protein: CASSFLATHGTQYF.

This clone has only a few counts. The chain couples TRBV7-2 to TRBJ1-1; D is ambiguous. There are 13 residues in the CDR3. The germline V gene encodes CDR1 SGHTA and CDR2 FQGNSA. V was shortened by 0 bases and J by 4 bases, with 6 bases between the two germline ends. CDR3 sequence (DNA): TGTGCCAGCAGCTTAGCAGCCGGCACTGAAGCTTTCTTT. Translation: CASSLAAGTEAFF.

In this sample, this clone turned up once. V gene TRBV5-1 combines with J gene TRBJ1-2; 7 bases match TRBD1. The CDR3 consists of 14 residues. Germline V gene lookup returns CDR1 SGHRS and CDR2 YFSETQ. J was trimmed by 1 base and V by 2 bases; bases with no gene match: 2. In DNA, the CDR3 is TGCGCCAGCAGCTTTTCAGGGGGTAACTATGGCTACACCTTC. It codes for CASSFSGGNYGYTF.

The chain carries TRBV28 and TRBJ1-5; possibly TRBD1 for D (6 bases). Trimming cost V 6 bases and J 3 bases, with 15 bases left between them. This CDR3 spans 15 amino acids. Germline V CDR1 and CDR2: MDHEN, SYDVKM. The CDR3 sequence: CASRRQQGNNQPQHF. CDR3 DNA: TGTGCCAGCAGGCGCCAACAGGGAAACAATCAGCCCCAGCATTTT.

The rearrangement joins TRBV6-6 to TRBJ1-4; 11 bases agree with TRBD1. The CDR3 loop spans 16 amino acids. Trimming took 0 bases from V and 7 from J; bases not matched to a gene: 4. Germline values: CDR1 MNHNY, CDR2 SVGAGI (reference sequence). The DNA for the CDR3 is TGTGCCAGCAGTTACTCAAGGACAGGGGGCACTGAAAAACTGTTTTTT. Residues: CASSYSRTGGTEKLFF.

V usage is TRBV6-5 and J usage is TRBJ1-1; possibly TRBD1 for D (5 bases). The CDR3 totals 14 residues. V lost 8 bases and J lost 0, with 13 bases in between. The germline V gene has CDR1 MNHEY and CDR2 SVGAGI. CDR3 bases: TGTGCCAGCGCGCCGGGGCTGATGAACACTGAAGCTTTCTTT. Protein sequence: CASAPGLMNTEAFF.